A selection of T cell receptor beta chains follows, all from one sample in a study of breast tumors, draining lymph nodes, adjacent tissues. TCRdb redid the calling of the multiplex PCR reads with MiXCR, one entry per CDR3 protein. In the table there are about 140,000 distinct CDR3 sequences, about 30% of which are singletons. The sample was axillary lymph node tissue. The receptors stem from a female donor with breast cancer. Some clones in this sample may be carry-over from other donors' samples. The CDR3 runs from the conserved cysteine through the conserved F or W. The order of the fields is D gene, J gene, CDR3 length, clone size, V gene, CDR3 DNA, CDR3 protein. The D gene is left open where the match is weak. A clone size is listed for some rows: how often the clone was seen (once, few, many), or a class if it is expanded.

>.|TRBJ2-1|14|many|TRBV12-3/TRBV12-4
TGTGCCAGCAGCTCGGGACCGGTTTACAATGAGCAGTTCTTC
CASSSGPVYNEQFF
>TRBD1|TRBJ1-2|13|many|TRBV2
TGTGCCAGCGGGATAGACAGGGTCCATGGCTACACCTTC
CASGIDRVHGYTF
>.|TRBJ2-3|15|many|TRBV10-3
TGTGCCATCAGCCTGACAGGAGTTGGAACAGATACGCAGTATTTT
CAISLTGVGTDTQYF
>TRBD1|TRBJ2-7|12|many|TRBV2
TGTGCCAGCAGTGTGACAGGGGCCGAGCAGTACTTC
CASSVTGAEQYF
>.|TRBJ2-5|14|many|TRBV27
TGTGCCAGCAGTTTACAGGGGTTGGGAGAGACCCAGTACTTC
CASSLQGLGETQYF
>TRBD1|TRBJ1-6|14|.|TRBV28
TGTGCCAGCAGACTTAAGACAGGGCGGTCACCCCTCCACTTT
CASRLKTGRSPLHF
>.|TRBJ2-3|16|many|TRBV11-1
TGTGCCAGCAGCTTAGGGGCAGACCGGGGCACAGATACGCAGTATTTT
CASSLGADRGTDTQYF
>TRBD1|TRBJ1-4|14|many|TRBV20-1
TGCAGTGCCAAAACGGGGACAGGGACGGAAAAACTGTTTTTT
CSAKTGTGTEKLFF
>.|TRBJ1-3|17|many|TRBV6-1
TGTGCCAGCAGTGAAAGGGGTGACGCTCCCTCTGGAAACACCATATATTTT
CASSERGDAPSGNTIYF
>TRBD1|TRBJ2-2|14|once|TRBV2
TGTGCCAGCAGCCCAGACAGGGCCGTCGGGGAGCTGTTTTTT
CASSPDRAVGELFF
>.|TRBJ1-1|14|few|TRBV6-1
TGTGCCAGCAGTGAATTGTCGGCAGGGGTCAGAGCTTTCTTT
CASSELSAGVRAFF
>.|TRBJ2-7|16|once|TRBV4-3
TGCGCCAGCAGCCAGAACGGGGATGAAAAACTGTACGAGCAGTACTTC
CASSQNGDEKLYEQYF
>.|TRBJ1-5|13|many|TRBV20-1
TGCAGTGTCTGCGGACTTAGCAATCAGCCCCAGCATTTT
CSVCGLSNQPQHF
>.|TRBJ1-5|16|many|TRBV5-5
TGTGCCAGCAGCTTGGGATCGTCTTTTAGCAATCAGCCCCAGCATTTT
CASSLGSSFSNQPQHF
>TRBD1|TRBJ1-2|12|.|TRBV29-1
TGCAGCTGGGACAGGGTTTCCCCTGGCTACACCTTC
CSWDRVSPGYTF
>.|TRBJ2-7|16|.|TRBV20-1
TGCAGTGCTAGACTCATATCAGACTACTTTACCTACGAACAGTACTTC
CSARLISDYFTYEQYF
>.|TRBJ2-3|13|many|TRBV7-8
TGTGCCAGCAGCTTTGACCCCGGAAATACGCAGTATTTT
CASSFDPGNTQYF
>.|TRBJ1-5|14|many|TRBV10-2
TGCGCCAGCAGTCCCGACAGCTACAATCAGCCCCAGCATTTT
CASSPDSYNQPQHF
>TRBD1|TRBJ1-1|15|.|TRBV5-6
TGTGCCAGCAGCCTCATCGGACAGGGTATTCCTGAAGCTTTCTTT
CASSLIGQGIPEAFF
>TRBD1|TRBJ1-4|14|many|TRBV30
TGTGCCTGGAGGACAGGGGGGGATAATGAAAAACTGTTTTTT
CAWRTGGDNEKLFF
>.|TRBJ1-4|15|many|TRBV6-6
TGTGCCAGCAGTTACTTGGGGGGAAGAGATGAAAAACTGTTTTTT
CASSYLGGRDEKLFF
>TRBD1|TRBJ1-4|17|.|TRBV10-3
TGTGCCATCAGCCCCCGGGACAGGGGGCAGACTAATGAAAAACTGTTTTTT
CAISPRDRGQTNEKLFF
>.|TRBJ1-2|15|.|TRBV7-9
TGTGCCAGCAGCTTAGATGAGGGTGCGAGCTATGGCCACCCCTTC
CASSLDEGASYGHPF
>.|TRBJ1-6|13|.|TRBV11-1
TGTGCCAGCCGACAGCTAGATAAATCACCCCTCCACTTT
CASRQLDKSPLHF
>.|TRBJ2-7|15|.|TRBV13
TGTGCCAGCAGCCCGCCGATTCGGGGAGGCTACGAGCAGTACTTC
CASSPPIRGGYEQYF
>TRBD1|TRBJ2-3|14|.|TRBV6-6
TGTGCCAGCAGTCCCGGGACAGGGGGCAGTACGCAGTATTTT
CASSPGTGGSTQYF
>.|TRBJ1-2|13|.|TRBV29-1
TGTGCCAGCAGCTTGACCCGACAGCATGGCTACACCTTC
CASSLTRQHGYTF
>.|TRBJ1-1|12|.|TRBV12-3/TRBV12-4
TGTGCCAGCAGTTCGTCCCGGGTTGAAGCTTTCTTT
CASSSSRVEAFF
>TRBD1|TRBJ2-7|15|.|TRBV28
TGTGCCAGCAGTCCGCCGGGACAGGGGTTTCACGAGCAGTACTTC
CASSPPGQGFHEQYF
>.|TRBJ2-1|14|.|TRBV5-5
TGTGCCAGCAGCGGGTCAGTTACCTACAATGAGCAGTTCTTC
CASSGSVTYNEQFF
>.|TRBJ2-5|13|.|TRBV4-1
TGCGCCAGCAGCCAGGGTGGGCATCAGCCCCAGTACTTC
CASSQGGHQPQYF